A selection of T cell receptor beta chains follows, all from one sample in a study of blood T cell repertoires in COVID-19. Sequenced by immunoSEQ multiplex PCR; TCRdb stores in-frame clones only, minus some. The sample has hundreds of thousands of clones, about 87% seen once. Sequenced sample: PBMCs or T cells enriched from blood (not recorded which). The receptors originated from a woman aged 45-65 years who had recovered from COVID-19. CDR3s include the opening cysteine and the closing phenylalanine or tryptophan. D genes are given only for firm matches. Clone size is shown for a subset of rows, as once, few, many or a class of expanded clone.

D: -
J: TRBJ2-3
size: -
V: TRBV14
DNA: TGTGCCAGCAGCCAAACTCGCGGATACACAGATACGCAGTATTTT
CDR3: CASSQTRGYTDTQYF

D: -
J: TRBJ1-1
size: few
V: TRBV27
DNA: TGTGCCAGCAGCAGAGTTCAGCGGATGAACACTGAAGCTTTCTTT
CDR3: CASSRVQRMNTEAFF

D: TRBD2
J: TRBJ2-7
size: -
V: TRBV6-2/TRBV6-3
DNA: TGTGCCAGCAGCCCTGGCGTTACTAGCGGGAGGATTTCCTACGAGCAGTACTTC
CDR3: CASSPGVTSGRISYEQYF

D: -
J: TRBJ2-1
size: -
V: TRBV7-2
DNA: TGTGCCAGCAGCACGGTCACTAGTCATGAGCAGTTCTTC
CDR3: CASSTVTSHEQFF

D: TRBD2
J: TRBJ2-3
size: -
V: TRBV19
DNA: TGTGCCAGTAGTACCCCGAATAGCGGGAGTGGGGAAGATACGCAGTATTTT
CDR3: CASSTPNSGSGEDTQYF

D: -
J: TRBJ2-7
size: -
V: TRBV27
DNA: TGTGCCAGCAGTACGTTAACAGGGTCCACCTACGAGCAGTACTTC
CDR3: CASSTLTGSTYEQYF

D: -
J: TRBJ1-2
size: -
V: TRBV29-1
DNA: TGCAGCGCCAAGATCCCAGGGAAGGATGGCTACACCTTC
CDR3: CSAKIPGKDGYTF

D: -
J: TRBJ2-7
size: once
V: TRBV6-1
DNA: TGTGCCAGCAGTGACCTAGGCTACGAGCAGTACTTC
CDR3: CASSDLGYEQYF

D: TRBD1
J: TRBJ1-2
size: -
V: TRBV10-3
DNA: TGTGCCACCTTGGCCCGGTGGACAGGCCAGGGCTCTGGCTACACCTTC
CDR3: CATLARWTGQGSGYTF

D: TRBD2
J: TRBJ2-7
size: -
V: TRBV4-2
DNA: TGTGCCAGCAGCCAGCAACTAGCGGGAGTGAACGAGCAGTACTTC
CDR3: CASSQQLAGVNEQYF

D: -
J: TRBJ1-5
size: -
V: TRBV3-1/TRBV3-2
DNA: TGTGCCAGCAGCCAAGATCACGGGGATCAGCCCCAGCATTTT
CDR3: CASSQDHGDQPQHF

D: -
J: TRBJ1-2
size: -
V: TRBV3-1/TRBV3-2
DNA: TGTGCCAGCACCCGGTCGGGTGCAGCTAACTATGGCTACACCTTC
CDR3: CASTRSGAANYGYTF

D: -
J: TRBJ1-5
size: -
V: TRBV18
DNA: TGTGCCAGCTCACCAGGGCAAGGCAATCAGCCCCAGCATTTT
CDR3: CASSPGQGNQPQHF

D: TRBD1
J: TRBJ1-2
size: -
V: TRBV3-1/TRBV3-2
DNA: TGTGCCAGCAGCCAAGATCAGGGGGCGCGGGGCTATGGCTACACCTTC
CDR3: CASSQDQGARGYGYTF

D: TRBD1
J: TRBJ2-1
size: -
V: TRBV24-1
DNA: TGTGCCACCAGTGACCCAGGGGGCTATGAGCAGTTCTTC
CDR3: CATSDPGGYEQFF

D: TRBD2
J: TRBJ2-7
size: -
V: TRBV29-1
DNA: TGCAGCGGGGGACTAGCGCTTTCCAACGAGCAGTACTTC
CDR3: CSGGLALSNEQYF

D: TRBD1
J: TRBJ2-7
size: -
V: TRBV19
DNA: TGTGCCAGTAGTGGGGGACAGGGTTACGAGCAGTACTTC
CDR3: CASSGGQGYEQYF

D: -
J: TRBJ1-6
size: -
V: TRBV28
DNA: TGTGCCAGCAGTTTCGGTAGGGGGAATAATTCACCCCTCCACTTT
CDR3: CASSFGRGNNSPLHF

D: -
J: TRBJ2-1
size: -
V: TRBV5-1
DNA: TGCGCCAGCAGCTTGGGACTTGCCGAGATGTGGTTCTTC
CDR3: CASSLGLAEMWFF

D: -
J: TRBJ1-4
size: -
V: TRBV3-1/TRBV3-2
DNA: TGTGCCAGCAGCCAAGATCCAGGGCAAAAACTGTTTTTT
CDR3: CASSQDPGQKLFF

D: -
J: TRBJ1-5
size: -
V: TRBV5-1
DNA: TGCGCCAGCAGCCGGGGGGAGGGTCAGCCCCAGCATTTT
CDR3: CASSRGEGQPQHF

D: -
J: TRBJ1-1
size: -
V: TRBV29-1
DNA: TGCAGCGTTGTGCCGCGCACTGAAGCTTTCTTT
CDR3: CSVVPRTEAFF

D: -
J: TRBJ1-5
size: -
V: TRBV30
DNA: TGTGCCTGGAGTGCAGTTAGCAATCAGCCCCAGCATTTT
CDR3: CAWSAVSNQPQHF

D: -
J: TRBJ2-1
size: -
V: TRBV7-6
DNA: TGTGCCAGCAGCCTCGGAGTAGCGGAGAGCTACAATGAGCAGTTCTTC
CDR3: CASSLGVAESYNEQFF

D: -
J: TRBJ2-5
size: -
V: TRBV10-1
DNA: TGCGCCAGCAGCGTTCCAGGTGCTGAAGAGACCCAGTACTTC
CDR3: CASSVPGAEETQYF

D: -
J: TRBJ2-1
size: once
V: TRBV4-3
DNA: TGCGCCAGCAGCCAAGAAGAGGCGGAGAAGCAGTTCTTC
CDR3: CASSQEEAEKQFF

D: TRBD1
J: TRBJ2-2
size: -
V: TRBV7-2
DNA: TGTGCCAGCAGCTCTCAGGGGGCCTTAGCCGGGGAGCTGTTTTTT
CDR3: CASSSQGALAGELFF

D: TRBD1
J: TRBJ1-5
size: few
V: TRBV2
DNA: TGTGCCAGCACCCGGACAGGATTGAATCAGCCCCAGCATTTT
CDR3: CASTRTGLNQPQHF

D: -
J: TRBJ2-1
size: -
V: TRBV27
DNA: TGTGCCAGCAGTCCTAGCGCCGCGGCCTCCTACAATGAGCAGTTCTTC
CDR3: CASSPSAAASYNEQFF

D: -
J: TRBJ2-7
size: -
V: TRBV7-8
DNA: TGTGCCAGCACGCCCCGGAGCCGAACCTACGAGCAGTACTTC
CDR3: CASTPRSRTYEQYF

D: -
J: TRBJ1-6
size: -
V: TRBV15
DNA: TGTGCCACCAGCAGAGATCCCTCGAATTCACCCCTCCACTTT
CDR3: CATSRDPSNSPLHF

D: -
J: TRBJ1-1
size: few
V: TRBV18
DNA: TGTGCCAGCTCAGACTCCTATTTGAACACTGAAGCTTTCTTT
CDR3: CASSDSYLNTEAFF

D: TRBD2
J: TRBJ2-1
size: -
V: TRBV5-1
DNA: TGCGCCAGCAGCTTGGTACTAGCGGGTATCGATGAGCAGTTCTTC
CDR3: CASSLVLAGIDEQFF

D: TRBD2
J: TRBJ2-1
size: once
V: TRBV11-2
DNA: TGTGCCAGCAGCTTAGATCGGCGGGAGAGGCAGTTCTTC
CDR3: CASSLDRRERQFF

D: -
J: TRBJ1-1
size: -
V: TRBV18
DNA: TGTGCCAGCTCACGAGGTGGGGCCAGCAACACTGAAGCTTTCTTT
CDR3: CASSRGGASNTEAFF

D: -
J: TRBJ2-1
size: few
V: TRBV11-3
DNA: TGTGCCAGCAGCTCAGGGTTTAGCTATGAGCAGTTCTTC
CDR3: CASSSGFSYEQFF

D: -
J: TRBJ1-1
size: -
V: TRBV5-6
DNA: TGTGCCAGCAGCCCAGAGACTGCGAAGGTCACTGAAGCTTTCTTT
CDR3: CASSPETAKVTEAFF

D: -
J: TRBJ1-1
size: -
V: TRBV6-5
DNA: TGTGCCAGCAGTAACCCAGGGTTCGGCCGAGCTTTCTTT
CDR3: CASSNPGFGRAFF

D: -
J: TRBJ2-2
size: -
V: TRBV7-8
DNA: TGTGCCAGCAGTGTTAGGACTGCAAAGAACACCGGGGAGCTGTTTTTT
CDR3: CASSVRTAKNTGELFF

D: -
J: TRBJ2-1
size: -
V: TRBV7-6
DNA: TGTGCCAGCAGCTACATCAACACCTCCTACAATGAGCAGTTCTTC
CDR3: CASSYINTSYNEQFF

D: TRBD2
J: TRBJ2-2
size: -
V: TRBV9
DNA: TGTGCCAGCAGCCAAGGGGGTAGCGGGAGAGGGACCGGGGAGCTGTTTTTT
CDR3: CASSQGGSGRGTGELFF

D: TRBD2
J: TRBJ2-1
size: -
V: TRBV18
DNA: TGTGCCAGCTCACCGGGACTAGCGCGAGTAGAGTCCTACAATGAGCAGTTCTTC
CDR3: CASSPGLARVESYNEQFF

D: TRBD2
J: TRBJ2-1
size: -
V: TRBV30
DNA: TGTGCCTGGAGGGGGGGGACTATATACAATGAGCAGTTCTTC
CDR3: CAWRGGTIYNEQFF

D: -
J: TRBJ2-5
size: -
V: TRBV28
DNA: TGTGCCAGCAAAAGGGGGGGGGAGACCCAGTACTTC
CDR3: CASKRGGETQYF

D: -
J: TRBJ2-5
size: -
V: TRBV27
DNA: TGTGCCAGCAGTTATATACAGGGGAGGCAAGAGACCCAGTACTTC
CDR3: CASSYIQGRQETQYF

D: -
J: TRBJ1-3
size: -
V: TRBV7-2
DNA: TGTGCCAGCAGCCCAACACTACAGGGTTACACCATATATTTT
CDR3: CASSPTLQGYTIYF

D: -
J: TRBJ2-5
size: -
V: TRBV29-1
DNA: TGCAGCGTTGAAGGCGGGAACCGAGAGACCCAGTACTTC
CDR3: CSVEGGNRETQYF

D: -
J: TRBJ1-6
size: -
V: TRBV7-8
DNA: TGTGCCAGCAGCTTAGAAGGGGGATTTAATTCACCCCTCCACTTT
CDR3: CASSLEGGFNSPLHF

D: -
J: TRBJ1-4
size: -
V: TRBV2
DNA: TGTGCCAGCAGTGAAAGGGGGTATGCAACTAATGAAAAACTGTTTTTT
CDR3: CASSERGYATNEKLFF

D: TRBD2
J: TRBJ2-5
size: -
V: TRBV7-3
DNA: TGTGCCAGCAGCCCCGGGACTAGCGGGAGTGGGGAGACCCAGTACTTC
CDR3: CASSPGTSGSGETQYF

D: TRBD1
J: TRBJ2-7
size: -
V: TRBV5-8
DNA: TGTGCCAGCAGGAGGACAGGGCACGGACACGAGCAGTACTTC
CDR3: CASRRTGHGHEQYF

D: -
J: TRBJ1-2
size: -
V: TRBV10-3
DNA: TGTGCCTCGAGTGAGAACTATGGCTACACCTTC
CDR3: CASSENYGYTF

D: -
J: TRBJ1-1
size: -
V: TRBV28
DNA: TGTGCCAGCAGTCTCAACAGGGTCGGGGGGAAAAACACTGAAGCTTTCTTT
CDR3: CASSLNRVGGKNTEAFF